This record covers a single T cell receptor beta chain. Its antigen is not known. V dropped 2 bases and J dropped 6; count of bases not matched to a gene: 7. The CDR3 covers 17 residues. CDR1 MNHNY and CDR2 SVGAGI come from the germline V gene (reference sequence). MiXCR, applied by TCRdb to the 5' RACE reads, yields one record per CDR3 protein. The sample includes about 350,000 distinct CDR3 sequences, around 13% of them seen just once. This specimen belongs to a study of T cells after yellow fever vaccination. Study-wide background: Preparation of fractions with low cell numbers was performed using SMART-Seq v4 Ultra Low Input.

Regarding the study as a whole: Post-booster samples contained most primary-vaccination clones (approximately 96% CD4, about 87% CD8).

The sequencing here drew on CD4+ T cells sorted from PBMCs, taken 15 days after the yellow fever booster vaccination. V is TRBV6-6 and J is TRBJ2-3, with 14 positions matching TRBD2. This sequence was found in a man younger than 35 who received the YFV17D yellow fever vaccine. The CDR3 loop reads CASSYPTSGGGGDTQYF. Here the CDR3 DNA reads TGTGCCAGCAGTTACCCGACTAGCGGGGGGGGAGGGGATACGCAGTATTTT.